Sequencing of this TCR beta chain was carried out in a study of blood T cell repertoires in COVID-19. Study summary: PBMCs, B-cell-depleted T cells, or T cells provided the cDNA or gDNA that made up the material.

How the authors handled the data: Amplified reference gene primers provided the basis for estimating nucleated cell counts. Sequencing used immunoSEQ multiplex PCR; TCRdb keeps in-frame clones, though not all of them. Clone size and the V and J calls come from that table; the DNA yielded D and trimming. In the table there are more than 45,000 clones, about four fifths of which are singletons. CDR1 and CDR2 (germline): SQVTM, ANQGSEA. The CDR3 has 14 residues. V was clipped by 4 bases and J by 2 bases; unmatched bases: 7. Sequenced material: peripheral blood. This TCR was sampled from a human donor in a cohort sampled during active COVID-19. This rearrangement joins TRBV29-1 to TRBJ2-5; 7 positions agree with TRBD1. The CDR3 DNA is TGCAGCGTTGTCCTTGGACAGGAACAAGAGACCCAGTACTTC. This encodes CSVVLGQEQETQYF. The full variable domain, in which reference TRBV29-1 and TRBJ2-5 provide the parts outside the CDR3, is SAVISQKPSRDICQRGTSLTIQCQVDSQVTMMFWYRQQPGQSLTLIATANQGSEATYESGFVIDKFPISRPNLTFSTLTVSNMSPEDSSIYLCSVVLGQEQETQYFGPGTRLLVL.